This TCR beta chain comes out of a study of blood T cell repertoires in COVID-19. V was pared by 3 bases and J by 2 bases, with 7 bases of the junction left unmatched. The germline V gene encodes CDR1 KGHDR and CDR2 SFDVKD. The CDR3 totals 17 residues. The table came from immunoSEQ multiplex PCR; TCRdb's copy has only in-frame clones and leaves some out. The table has about 260,000 clones, about 87% seen once. This clone was picked up one time. The chain couples TRBV24-1 to TRBJ2-7; 12 bases align to TRBD2. This TCR came from a woman aged 30 to 39 with acute COVID-19. The sample taken for sequencing was PBMCs or T cells enriched from blood (not recorded which). DNA for the CDR3: TGTGCCACCAGTGATCACAACGGACTAGCGGGACCCTACGAGCAGTACTTC. Its protein is CATSDHNGLAGPYEQYF.